The 14 T cell receptor beta chains below all came from one sample that was sequenced in a study of blood T cell repertoires in COVID-19. Repertoires were generated with immunoSEQ multiplex PCR, while TCRdb's copy carries only in-frame clones and drops some. This sample carries roughly 130,000 clones, about 80% of them seen once, and the ten largest clones take 16%. The sequencing sample was made of peripheral blood. The receptor set was obtained from a woman between 50 and 59 years old with acute or convalescent COVID-19.

The V gene is TRBV12-3 or TRBV12-4, the J gene TRBJ1-2; D may be TRBD1 (5 bases). V shed 6 bases and J shed 8 bases, with 10 bases lying between them. This CDR3 has 11 residues. CDR3 DNA sequence: TGTGCCAGCAGGCGGGACGCCGGCTACACCTTC. Translating gives CASRRDAGYTF.

The chain links TRBV9 to TRBJ2-1, with D possibly matching TRBD2 (6 bases). Looked up from germline, CDR1 is SGDLS and CDR2 is YYNGEE. CDR3 size: 15 residues. Trimming removed 0 bases at V and 10 bases at J, with 17 bases between. CDR3 protein: CASSVAGAGTREQFF. CDR3 coding DNA: TGTGCCAGCAGCGTAGCTGGGGCGGGGACCCGGGAGCAGTTCTTC. Full variable domain (rest looked up from reference TRBV9 and TRBJ2-1): DSGVTQTPKHLITATGQRVTLRCSPRSGDLSVYWYQQSLDQGLQFLIQYYNGEERAKGNILERFSAQQFPDLHSELNLSSLELGDSALYFCASSVAGAGTREQFFGPGTRLTVL.

J is TRBJ2-2 and V is TRBV9, with TRBD2 matching 7 bases. The ends lost 4 bases at V and 5 bases at J; junction bases unmatched: 8. CDR1 and CDR2 (germline): SGDLS, YYNGEE. The CDR3 has 15 amino acids. CDR3 nucleotides: TGTGCCAGCAGCCCCCGGGGAGGGTCTACCGGGGAGCTGTTTTTT. Its translation is CASSPRGGSTGELFF.

The chain couples TRBV24-1 to TRBJ1-2, with 9 positions matching TRBD1. The germline gives CDR1 KGHDR, CDR2 SFDVKD. This CDR3 has 16 amino acids. The V and J ends lost 4 bases and 4 bases, in that order; junction bases with no gene match: 9. CDR3 sequence reads: CATSETTGGVAYGYTF. The CDR3 DNA sequence: TGTGCCACCAGTGAAACAACAGGGGGCGTCGCCTATGGCTACACCTTC.

In its sample, this clone was seen once. V usage is TRBV9 and J usage is TRBJ2-1, with a tentative D call TRBD1 (5 bases). V was trimmed by 4 bases and J by 1 base, leaving 12 bases between them. The CDR3 totals 15 residues. Germline lookup yields CDR1 SGDLS and CDR2 YYNGEE. The CDR3 DNA reads as TGTGCCAGCAGCCCCCCATCAGGGTCCTACAATGAGCAGTTCTTC. It specifies CASSPPSGSYNEQFF.

The chain is built from TRBV5-6 and TRBJ2-7, with 8 bases identical to TRBD1. The CDR3 extends over 13 amino acids. Germline-derived CDR1 and CDR2 are SGHDT and YYEEEE. J gave up 3 bases and V 3 bases, and 2 bases lay outside the gene matches. As DNA, the CDR3 is TGTGCCAGCAGCTGGGACAGGCGCTACGAGCAGTACTTC. Its protein product is CASSWDRRYEQYF.

The rearrangement uses TRBV18 and TRBJ1-4; D may be TRBD1 (6 bases). V shed 5 bases and J shed 0 bases, with 7 bases lying between them. The CDR3 is made up of 14 amino acids. CDR1 and CDR2 (germline): KGHSH, LQKENI. The chain's CDR3 is CASSEGATNEKLFF. The DNA for the CDR3 is TGTGCCAGCTCAGAGGGGGCAACTAATGAAAAACTGTTTTTT.

This chain connects TRBV25-1 to TRBJ1-6, with D uncertain. The CDR3 totals 13 residues. Germline CDR1 reads MGHDK; CDR2 reads SYGVNS. Trimming took off 4 bases at V and 7 bases at J, with 8 bases between the two ends. The CDR3, as DNA: TGTGCCAGCAGTGCGAGGAGCAATTCACCCCTCCACTTT. The encoded protein is CASSARSNSPLHF.

This sequence joins TRBV5-1 and TRBJ2-1; 8 positions agree with TRBD2. CDR1 and CDR2 (germline): SGHRS, YFSETQ. This CDR3 comprises 16 residues. Germline trimming cut 0 bases from V and 4 bases from J; bases unmatched to any gene: 6. CDR3 region: CASSLEGGGLYNEQFF. The CDR3 DNA is TGCGCCAGCAGCTTGGAGGGCGGGGGGTTATACAATGAGCAGTTCTTC. Complete variable domain (other parts from reference TRBV5-1 and TRBJ2-1): KAGVTQTPRYLIKTRGQQVTLSCSPISGHRSVSWYQQTPGQGLQFLFEYFSETQRNKGNFPGRFSGRQFSNSRSEMNVSTLELGDSALYLCASSLEGGGLYNEQFFGPGTRLTVL.

The J gene is TRBJ1-3, the V gene TRBV3-1 (or the pseudogene TRBV3-2), with D possibly matching TRBD1 (5 bases). Trimming took 1 base from V and 3 from J, leaving 7 bases between them. The CDR3 is made up of 14 amino acids. CDR1 and CDR2 from the germline V gene are LGHDT and YNNKEL (reference sequence). CDR3 in amino acids: CASSQGGIGNTIYF. In DNA, the CDR3 is TGTGCCAGCAGCCAAGGGGGCATTGGAAACACCATATATTTT.

This chain joins TRBV24-1 and TRBJ1-1; possible D gene TRBD1, 6 bases. Trimming pared 1 base from V and 7 bases from J, leaving 9 bases between. Per the germline V gene, CDR1 is KGHDR and CDR2 is SFDVKD. There are 13 residues in the CDR3. The CDR3 sequence: CATSDFRGDEAFF. In DNA, the CDR3 is TGTGCCACCAGTGATTTCAGGGGCGATGAAGCTTTCTTT.

The chain links TRBV19 to TRBJ2-3; TRBD2 agrees at 10 bases. From germline, CDR1 is LNHDA and CDR2 SQIVND (reference sequence). The CDR3 runs 15 residues. The V gene end was trimmed by 5 bases and the J gene end by 4 bases; junction bases not matched to a gene: 6. CDR3 amino acids: CASSLNLAGADTQYF. In nucleotides, the CDR3 is TGTGCCAGTAGTTTGAATCTAGCGGGGGCAGATACGCAGTATTTT.

This sequence joins TRBV5-8 and TRBJ1-1, with unresolved D. V shed 0 bases and J shed 7 bases, with 4 bases lying between them. The CDR3 is made up of 11 amino acids. The V gene's germline CDR1 is SGHTS and CDR2 YDEGEE. The CDR3 region has the DNA TGTGCCAGCAGCTTGGTCCATGAAGCTTTCTTT. It specifies CASSLVHEAFF.

The chain has TRBV28 and TRBJ1-3; D is undetermined. The V gene's germline CDR1 is MDHEN and CDR2 SYDVKM. This CDR3 spans 14 amino acids. V lost 3 bases to trimming and J lost 1 base, with 7 bases between them. CDR3 DNA: TGTGCCAGCAGTTTGTACGCGTCTGGAAACACCATATATTTT. Its translation: CASSLYASGNTIYF.